A selection of T cell receptor beta chains follows, all from one sample in a study of beta chain features in type 1 diabetes. Assay used: immunoSEQ multiplex PCR; TCRdb lists only in-frame clones, some missing. The sample shows about 370,000 clones, about 15% of them seen only once. The sequenced sample consisted of naive CD4+ T cells from blood. These receptors originate from a woman younger than 35 in good health. The CDR3 runs from the conserved cysteine through the conserved F or W. The D gene is left open where the match is weak. Some rows mark clone size as missing; the rest say once, few, many or name a class of expanded clone.

j_gene: TRBJ1-5; v_gene: TRBV6-9; abundance: -; d_gene: TRBD1; CDR3aa: CASTMPGGEEQPQHF; CDR3nt: TGTGCCAGCACCATGCCAGGGGGCGAGGAGCAGCCCCAGCATTTT
j_gene: TRBJ1-1; v_gene: TRBV30; abundance: -; d_gene: -; CDR3aa: CAWSGGSANTEAFF; CDR3nt: TGTGCCTGGAGTGGGGGCAGCGCGAACACTGAAGCTTTCTTT
j_gene: TRBJ2-3; v_gene: TRBV25-1; abundance: few; d_gene: TRBD1; CDR3aa: CASKDRVTDTQYF; CDR3nt: TGTGCCAGCAAAGACAGGGTCACAGATACGCAGTATTTT
j_gene: TRBJ2-7; v_gene: TRBV7-8; abundance: -; d_gene: TRBD1; CDR3aa: CASSPLGKGASYEQYF; CDR3nt: TGTGCCAGCAGCCCCCTCGGGAAGGGGGCCTCCTACGAGCAGTACTTC
j_gene: TRBJ2-3; v_gene: TRBV4-1; abundance: -; d_gene: TRBD2; CDR3aa: CASSLRLAGSTDTQYF; CDR3nt: TGCGCCAGCAGCCTTCGACTAGCGGGCAGCACAGATACGCAGTATTTT
j_gene: TRBJ1-5; v_gene: TRBV14; abundance: -; d_gene: -; CDR3aa: CASSQGGVQPQHF; CDR3nt: TGTGCCAGCAGCCAAGGGGGGGTCCAGCCCCAGCATTTT
j_gene: TRBJ2-3; v_gene: TRBV28; abundance: few; d_gene: TRBD1; CDR3aa: CASSLSRGLDTQYF; CDR3nt: TGTGCCAGCAGTTTATCTAGGGGGCTTGATACGCAGTATTTT
j_gene: TRBJ2-1; v_gene: TRBV29-1; abundance: -; d_gene: -; CDR3aa: CSVEFRVAYNEQFF; CDR3nt: TGCAGCGTTGAGTTCCGGGTAGCCTACAATGAGCAGTTCTTC
j_gene: TRBJ2-7; v_gene: TRBV28; abundance: -; d_gene: TRBD1; CDR3aa: CASTPDRGYEQYF; CDR3nt: TGTGCCAGCACCCCGGACAGGGGATACGAGCAGTACTTC
j_gene: TRBJ1-4; v_gene: TRBV6-6; abundance: few; d_gene: TRBD1; CDR3aa: CASSDLDRDEKLFF; CDR3nt: TGTGCCAGCAGCGACCTCGACAGGGATGAAAAACTGTTTTTT
j_gene: TRBJ2-7; v_gene: TRBV7-9; abundance: -; d_gene: -; CDR3aa: CASSLIEPPYEQYF; CDR3nt: TGTGCCAGCAGCTTAATCGAGCCCCCCTACGAGCAGTACTTC
j_gene: TRBJ1-1; v_gene: TRBV20-1; abundance: few; d_gene: -; CDR3aa: CSAKRSPEAFF; CDR3nt: TGCAGTGCCAAGAGATCCCCCGAAGCTTTCTTT
j_gene: TRBJ1-2; v_gene: TRBV29-1; abundance: -; d_gene: -; CDR3aa: CSVGLNYGYTF; CDR3nt: TGCAGCGTTGGTCTAAACTATGGCTACACCTTC
j_gene: TRBJ2-1; v_gene: TRBV29-1; abundance: few; d_gene: -; CDR3aa: CSVDVVGLTINNEQFF; CDR3nt: TGCAGCGTTGATGTAGTGGGCCTAACGATAAACAATGAGCAGTTCTTC
j_gene: TRBJ1-1; v_gene: TRBV27; abundance: few; d_gene: TRBD1; CDR3aa: CASKEGTVRMNTEAFF; CDR3nt: TGTGCCAGCAAGGAGGGGACAGTAAGAATGAACACTGAAGCTTTCTTT
j_gene: TRBJ2-1; v_gene: TRBV6-6; abundance: -; d_gene: -; CDR3aa: CASAGSGYNEQFF; CDR3nt: TGTGCCAGCGCCGGGAGTGGTTACAATGAGCAGTTCTTC